Presented here are 26 T cell receptor beta chains from one specimen sequenced in a study of blood T cell repertoires in COVID-19 (dated by TCRdb to 2020 to 2021). Library prep was done by the immunoSEQ multiplex PCR assay. TCRdb obtained this table from immuneACCESS and retained in-frame rearrangements with V and J assigned. These tables miss some clones; where compared with another copy, unresolved V genes account for less than half of the shortfall, and the remainder is unexplained. For this sample there are a few hundred thousand clones; about 86% appear just once. Roughly 4% of the sample is taken by the ten largest. The sequenced sample was PBMCs or T cells enriched from blood (not recorded which). These receptors came from a man aged 25 to 40 with acute COVID-19.

This clone was seen a few times. The chain employs TRBV11-2 and TRBJ2-3; D possibly corresponds to TRBD2 (7 bases). The CDR3 contains 15 residues. With 4 bases removed from V and 6 bases from J, the gap between germline ends came to 17 bases. Germline V gene sequence: CDR1 SGHAT, CDR2 FQNNGV. The CDR3 DNA reads TGTGCCAGCAGCTCCCCGGGGGGCGGGGGCGATACGCAGTATTTT. Its protein product is CASSSPGGGGDTQYF.

With respect to this clone: Other DNA sequences in the sample encode the same CDR3. V usage is TRBV5-1 and J usage is TRBJ2-1; D is possibly TRBD1 (6 bases). The CDR3 consists of 13 residues. Germline V gene lookup returns CDR1 SGHRS and CDR2 YFSETQ. The V and J ends lost 2 bases and 4 bases respectively, with 7 bases between them. CDR3 sequence reads: CASSFGQYNEQFF. The CDR3 DNA sequence: TGCGCCAGCAGCTTTGGACAGTACAATGAGCAGTTCTTC.

Notes on this clone: One end of the junction fails to match germline, which may point to a read error. The chain carries TRBV7-7 and TRBJ2-3, with 10 bases lining up with TRBD1. Germline V lookup: CDR1 SSHAT, CDR2 FNYEAQ (reference sequence). This CDR3 has 14 residues. The CDR3 loop reads CASSQGQGTDTQYF. DNA of the CDR3: TGTGCTAGCAGCCAGGGACAGGGGACAGATACGCAGTATTTT. Based on the CDR3 plus reference TRBV7-7 and TRBJ2-3, the full variable domain is GAGVSQSPRYKVTKRGQDVTLRCDPISSHATLYWYQQALGQGPEFLTYFNYEAQPDKSGLPSDRFSAERPEGSISTLTIQRTEQRDSAMYRCASSQGQGTDTQYFGPGTRLTVL.

The chain is built from TRBV5-1 and TRBJ2-1; 9 nucleotides align to TRBD1. V was pared by 4 bases and J by 4 bases, with 12 bases of the junction left unmatched. The CDR3 consists of 17 residues. Looked up from germline, CDR1 is SGHRS and CDR2 is YFSETQ. The CDR3 DNA is TGCGCCAGCAGCGTACCTGGGGACAGGGTGGTATACAATGAGCAGTTCTTC. Protein sequence: CASSVPGDRVVYNEQFF.

The chain employs TRBV27 and TRBJ2-2, with TRBD1 identical over 12 bases. The CDR3 sequence is 15 residues long. Germline-derived CDR1 and CDR2 are MNHEY and SMNVEV (reference sequence). V gave up 8 bases and J gave up 7 bases; unmatched junction bases: 8. For the CDR3, the DNA is TGTGCCAGCTCGGGGACAGGGGGCGGTATCGGGGAGCTGTTTTTT. Its protein is CASSGTGGGIGELFF.

The V call is TRBV9, the J call TRBJ2-1; D is unresolved. V was shortened by 4 bases and J by 2 bases, with 13 bases between the two germline ends. The CDR3 length is 15 residues. Germline CDR1 and CDR2: SGDLS and YYNGEE. CDR3 sequence (DNA): TGTGCCAGCAGCACCCTTACGGGTCCCTACAATGAGCAGTTCTTC. Translated, it gives CASSTLTGPYNEQFF.

CDR3 region: CASSQRTRLDEQYV. CDR3 nucleotides: TGTGCCAGCAGCCAACGGACACGCCTTGACGAGCAGTACGTC. This rearrangement joins TRBV7-8 to TRBJ2-7, with D perhaps TRBD1 (5 bases). CDR1 SGHVS and CDR2 FQNEAQ come from the germline V gene. The CDR3 is 14 residues long. The germline V and J ends were trimmed by 5 bases and 5 bases, with 16 bases remaining between them.

The chain is built from TRBV19 and TRBJ2-1, with a weak D call TRBD1 (5 bases). Germline CDR1 LNHDA, CDR2 SQIVND (reference sequence). The CDR3 contains 15 residues. The ends were cut back, 3 bases at V and 9 bases at J, with 18 bases in the middle. CDR3 protein: CASSIIGQGIGEQFF. CDR3 nucleotides: TGTGCCAGTAGTATTATTGGACAAGGAATAGGTGAGCAGTTCTTC.

The chain joins TRBV27 to TRBJ1-5; 9 positions match TRBD1. Germline lookup yields CDR1 MNHEY and CDR2 SMNVEV (reference sequence). This CDR3 comprises 14 residues. V was pared by 8 bases and J by 2 bases, with 4 bases of the junction left unmatched. CDR3 coding DNA: TGTGCCAGCGGAAGGACAGGGGGCAATCAGCCCCAGCATTTT. Translating it yields CASGRTGGNQPQHF.

CDR3 in amino acids: CASSEASGRTDTQYF. The CDR3, as DNA: TGCGCCAGCAGTGAAGCCAGCGGGCGCACAGATACGCAGTATTTT. V is TRBV10-2 and J is TRBJ2-3; tentatively, D is TRBD2 (6 bases). Trimming shortened V by 3 bases and J by 1 base, and 11 bases separated the two germline ends. Germline CDR1 WSHSY, CDR2 SAAADI. The CDR3 is 15 amino acids.

The chain combines TRBV28 with TRBJ1-2; 10 nucleotides line up with TRBD1. Germline V gene sequence: CDR1 MDHEN, CDR2 SYDVKM. The CDR3 loop spans 13 amino acids. V lost 6 bases to trimming and J lost 8 bases; unmatched junction nucleotides: 6. The CDR3 bases are TGTGCCAGCAGCACGGGACAGGGGAGGGGCTACACCTTC. Protein: CASSTGQGRGYTF.

The chain combines TRBV28 with TRBJ1-3; possible D gene TRBD1, 6 bases. The CDR3 consists of 16 residues. Per germline, CDR1 MDHEN and CDR2 SYDVKM. V was pared by 6 bases and J by 2 bases, with 17 bases between. The CDR3 bases are TGTGCCAGCAGACTCTTAACACAGGGAGCTGGAAACACCATATATTTT. Its protein is CASRLLTQGAGNTIYF.

This clone was seen a single time. One end of the junction fails to match germline, which may point to a read error. The chain employs TRBV5-1 and TRBJ2-3, with D possibly TRBD1 on 6 matching bases. Germline-derived CDR1 and CDR2 are SGHRS and YFSETQ. CDR3 length equals 14 residues. CDR3 protein: CASSLAAGVDTQYF. The CDR3 region has the DNA TGTGCCAGCAGCTTGGCGGCAGGGGTAGATACGCAGTATTTT.

The chain joins TRBV7-8 to TRBJ2-3; 7 nucleotides match TRBD1. With 3 bases clipped from V and 5 bases from J, the junction kept 11 bases outside the gene matches. From germline, CDR1 is SGHVS and CDR2 FQNEAQ. This CDR3 contains 16 residues. The CDR3, as DNA: TGTGCCAGCAGCTTGGGTCGGGGTAGGGGGCAAGATACGCAGTATTTT. Protein sequence: CASSLGRGRGQDTQYF.

The DNA for the CDR3 is TGTGCCAGCAGCTTAGGCCAGGGTGGCGAAAAACTGTTTTTT. Protein sequence: CASSLGQGGEKLFF. This rearrangement joins TRBV7-9 to TRBJ1-4; perhaps TRBD1 as D (5 bases). CDR1 and CDR2 from the germline V gene are SEHNR and FQNEAQ (reference sequence). The length of the CDR3 is 14 residues. V was clipped by 1 base and J by 8 bases, with 11 bases between them.

This chain links TRBV19 with TRBJ1-1, with D maybe TRBD1 (5 bases). This CDR3 has 13 residues. Germline CDR1 reads LNHDA; CDR2 reads SQIVND (reference sequence). The V and J ends lost 5 bases and 6 bases respectively, with 13 bases between them. This chain's CDR3 is CASSLRVSAEAFF. CDR3 nucleotides: TGTGCCAGTAGTCTCAGGGTAAGCGCTGAAGCTTTCTTT.

The chain employs TRBV2 and TRBJ2-5; D perhaps matches TRBD2 (7 bases). Germline loops: CDR1 SNHLY, CDR2 FYNNEI. Trimming removed 8 bases at V and 5 bases at J, with 15 bases between. The CDR3 contains 13 residues. The CDR3 nucleotides read TGTGCCAGCCGGGGGAGGGGGACCGAGACCCAGTACTTC. It yields the protein CASRGRGTETQYF.

This sequence joins TRBV11-3 and TRBJ2-1, with 8 positions matching TRBD2. Germline assignment: CDR1 SGHNT and CDR2 YENEEA. The CDR3 runs 14 residues. V lost 6 bases, J lost 3 bases, and 4 bases stayed unmatched. CDR3 coding DNA: TGTGCCAGCAGAAGTACTAGCGGCTACAATGAGCAGTTCTTC. Translation gives CASRSTSGYNEQFF. Full variable domain (rest looked up from reference TRBV11-3 and TRBJ2-1): EAGVVQSPRYKIIEKKQPVAFWCNPISGHNTLYWYLQNLGQGPELLIRYENEEAVDDSQLPKDRFSAERLKGVDSTLKIQPAELGDSAVYLCASRSTSGYNEQFFGPGTRLTVL.

The chain combines TRBV18 with TRBJ2-1, with TRBD1 matching 9 bases. Trimming at V came to 4 bases and at J to 5 bases, leaving 3 bases not matched to a gene. The CDR3 loop spans 14 amino acids. Germline V lookup: CDR1 KGHSH, CDR2 LQKENI. The CDR3 sequence is CASSLGQGHNEQFF. DNA of the CDR3: TGTGCCAGCTCACTGGGACAGGGCCACAATGAGCAGTTCTTC.

The genes are TRBV21-1 and TRBJ2-7; TRBD1, the table's D call, was not compared with the DNA. TRBV21-1 constitutes a pseudogene. CDR3 length: 16 amino acids. The CDR3 here is CASSKWFWDRAYEQYV. The CDR3 region has the DNA TGTGCCAGCAGCAAATGGTTCTGGGACAGGGCCTACGAGCAGTACGTC.

J is TRBJ2-6 and V is TRBV19; no definite D call. This CDR3 has 14 residues. V was trimmed by 3 bases and J by 2 bases, leaving 5 bases between them. CDR1 is LNHDA, CDR2 SQIVND, per germline (reference sequence). CDR3 amino acids: CASSIRAGANVLTF. The CDR3 DNA follows: TGTGCCAGTAGTATTAGAGCTGGGGCCAACGTCCTGACTTTC.

V gene TRBV28 combines with J gene TRBJ1-1, with 7 bases fitting TRBD1. Unmatched junction bases numbered 9, after V lost 4 bases and J lost 4 bases. Germline lookup yields CDR1 MDHEN and CDR2 SYDVKM. This CDR3 contains 15 residues. The CDR3 bases are TGTGCCAGCAGTTCCACTGACAGGGTTGGCACTGAAGCTTTCTTT. It is translated as CASSSTDRVGTEAFF.

The rearrangement uses TRBV3-1 (or the pseudogene TRBV3-2) and TRBJ1-2, with TRBD1 as a possible D gene (6 bases). CDR1 and CDR2 (germline): LGHDT, YNNKEL (reference sequence). V shed 3 bases and J shed 6 bases, with 17 bases lying between them. This CDR3 spans 15 amino acids. DNA for the CDR3: TGTGCCAGCAGCCACACCCACAGGGATTACGATGGCTACACCTTC. This codes for CASSHTHRDYDGYTF.

This clone was recorded a few times. This CDR3 reads CASSLAGVWEQYV. The CDR3 DNA follows: TGTGCCAGCAGCTTAGCGGGAGTTTGGGAGCAGTACGTC. The chain is built from TRBV7-8 and TRBJ2-7, with a possible D match to TRBD2 (5 bases). The germline gives CDR1 SGHVS, CDR2 FQNEAQ. Trimming cost V 0 bases and J 7 bases, with 10 bases left between them. This CDR3 has 13 amino acids.

This chain uses TRBV4-1 with TRBJ1-5; maybe TRBD1 (5 bases). This CDR3 is built from 14 residues. Trimming stripped 3 bases from V and 6 bases from J, with 12 bases between. Per germline, CDR1 MGHRA and CDR2 YSYEKL. The CDR3 DNA sequence: TGCGCCAGCAGCCAGCAGGGTGCAAGTCAGCCCCAGCATTTT. Translated: CASSQQGASQPQHF.

V usage is TRBV6-1 and J usage is TRBJ1-5; D unclear. The CDR3 runs 15 residues. V shed 5 bases and J shed 0 bases, with 11 bases lying between them. Germline V gives CDR1 MNHNS, CDR2 SASEGT. Here the CDR3 DNA reads TGTGCCAGCAGTCGGGGAGAGTATAGCAATCAGCCCCAGCATTTT. Translating it yields CASSRGEYSNQPQHF.